What follows describes a single TCR beta chain. Its antigen is unidentified. One base away lies a much larger clone, so this may be a sequencing read error. Per germline, CDR1 SGHTA and CDR2 FQGNSA. The V segment lost 6 bases and the J segment 5 bases; nucleotides outside the gene matches: 8. This CDR3 is built from 14 residues. This sample stems from a study of T cell repertoires in cytomegalovirus infection. Study-level background: Indicated by public TCR beta signatures were CMV infection and matching HLA type. General study results and limits: Clonotypes of TCR beta that were HLA-C-restricted and CMV-specific dominated the ex vivo response.

TCRdb reanalysed the reads using MiXCR and keeps one entry per CDR3 protein. The sample holds some 150,000 distinct CDR3 sequences, under 8.5% seen once. V is TRBV7-2 and J is TRBJ1-2, with 8 bases aligning to TRBD1. Sequenced material: PBMCs. The origin of this receptor is a human donor in good health (CMV status not recorded). Some clones in this sample may be carry-over from other donors' samples. As DNA, the CDR3 is TGTGCCAGCAGATCACAGACAGGGGTGTATGGCTACACCTTC. This gives the protein CASRSQTGVYGYTF.